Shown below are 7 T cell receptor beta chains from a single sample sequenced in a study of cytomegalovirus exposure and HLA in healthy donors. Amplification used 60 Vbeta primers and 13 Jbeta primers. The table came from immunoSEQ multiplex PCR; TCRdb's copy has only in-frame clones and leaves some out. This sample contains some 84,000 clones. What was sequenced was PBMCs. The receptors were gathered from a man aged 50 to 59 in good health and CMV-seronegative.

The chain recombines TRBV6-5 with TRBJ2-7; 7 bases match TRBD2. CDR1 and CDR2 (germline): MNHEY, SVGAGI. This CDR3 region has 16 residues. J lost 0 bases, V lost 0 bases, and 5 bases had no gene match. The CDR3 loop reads CASSYSRGGNSYEQYF. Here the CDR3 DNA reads TGTGCCAGCAGTTACTCTCGCGGGGGAAACTCCTACGAGCAGTACTTC.

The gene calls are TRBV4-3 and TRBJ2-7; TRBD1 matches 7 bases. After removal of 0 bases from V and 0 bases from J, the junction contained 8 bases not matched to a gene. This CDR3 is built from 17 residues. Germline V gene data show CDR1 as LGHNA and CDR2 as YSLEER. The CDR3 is CASSQDRNRGTSYEQYF. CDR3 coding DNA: TGCGCCAGCAGCCAAGATCGGAACAGGGGTACCTCCTACGAGCAGTACTTC.

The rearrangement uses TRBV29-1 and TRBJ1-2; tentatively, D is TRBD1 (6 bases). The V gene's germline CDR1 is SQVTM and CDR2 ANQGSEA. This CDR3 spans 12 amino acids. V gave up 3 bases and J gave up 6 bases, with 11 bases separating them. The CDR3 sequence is CSVDRGGHGYTF. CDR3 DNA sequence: TGCAGCGTTGATCGGGGGGGCCATGGCTACACCTTC.

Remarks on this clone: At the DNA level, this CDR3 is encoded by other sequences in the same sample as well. The DNA of the CDR3 is TGTGCCAGCAGTTACTCGCGACAGGGGGTTTCTGGCTACACCTTC. This gives the protein CASSYSRQGVSGYTF. The V and J genes are TRBV6-5 and TRBJ1-2, with 9 bases matching TRBD1. CDR1 MNHEY and CDR2 SVGAGI come from the germline V gene. The V and J ends lost 0 bases and 7 bases, in that order; junction bases with no gene match: 6. CDR3 size: 15 residues.

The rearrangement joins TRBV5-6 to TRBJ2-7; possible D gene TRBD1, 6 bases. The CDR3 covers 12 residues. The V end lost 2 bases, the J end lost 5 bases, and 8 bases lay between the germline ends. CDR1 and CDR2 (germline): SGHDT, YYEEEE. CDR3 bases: TGTGCCAGCAGCTTTACAGGGAACGAGCAGTACTTC. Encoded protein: CASSFTGNEQYF.

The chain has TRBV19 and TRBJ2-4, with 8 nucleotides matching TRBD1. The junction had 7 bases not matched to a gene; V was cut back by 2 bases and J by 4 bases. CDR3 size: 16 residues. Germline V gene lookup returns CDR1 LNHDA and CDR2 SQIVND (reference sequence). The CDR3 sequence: CASSIRSWTGKNIQYF. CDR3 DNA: TGTGCCAGTAGTATACGATCCTGGACAGGGAAAAACATTCAGTACTTC.

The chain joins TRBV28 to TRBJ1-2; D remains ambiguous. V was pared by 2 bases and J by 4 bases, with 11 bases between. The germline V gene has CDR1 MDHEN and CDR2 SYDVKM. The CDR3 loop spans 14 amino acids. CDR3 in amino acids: CASSLSPGIYGYTF. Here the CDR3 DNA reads TGTGCCAGCAGTTTAAGTCCAGGCATCTATGGCTACACCTTC.